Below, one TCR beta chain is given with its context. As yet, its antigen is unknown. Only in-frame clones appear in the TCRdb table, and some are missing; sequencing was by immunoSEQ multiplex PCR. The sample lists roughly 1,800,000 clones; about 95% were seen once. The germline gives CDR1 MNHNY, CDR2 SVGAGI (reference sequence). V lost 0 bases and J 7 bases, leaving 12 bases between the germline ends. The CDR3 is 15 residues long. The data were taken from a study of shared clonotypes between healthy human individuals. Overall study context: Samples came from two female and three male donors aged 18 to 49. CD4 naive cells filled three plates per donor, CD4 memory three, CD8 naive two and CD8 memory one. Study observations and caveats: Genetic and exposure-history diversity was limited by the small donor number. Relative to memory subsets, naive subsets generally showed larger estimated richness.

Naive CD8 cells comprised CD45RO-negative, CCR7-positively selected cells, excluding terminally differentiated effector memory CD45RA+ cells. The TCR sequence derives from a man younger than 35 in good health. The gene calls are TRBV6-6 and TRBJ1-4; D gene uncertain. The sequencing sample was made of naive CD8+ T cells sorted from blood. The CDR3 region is CASSYSFHEGEKLFF. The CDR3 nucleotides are TGTGCCAGCAGTTACTCGTTCCATGAAGGTGAAAAACTGTTTTTT.